The text below deals with one T cell receptor beta chain. Its antigen is undetermined. From germline, CDR1 is MNHNS and CDR2 SASEGT. V lost 0 bases to trimming and J lost 8 bases, with 7 bases between them. The CDR3 spans 13 residues. TCRdb keeps only in-frame clones here, not all; method: immunoSEQ multiplex PCR. The top ten hold 19% of the sample, which has around 90,000 clones, over 70% seen once. The record originates from a study of T cells in localized non-small cell lung cancer. Findings of the study overall: In the blood, greater T cell density corresponded to longer overall survival. Because only a single region of the tumor was sequenced, heterogeneity remains possible.

The chain recombines TRBV6-1 with TRBJ2-2; D might be TRBD1 or TRBD2, each matching 5 bases. The clonotype was recovered from a man aged 35 to 69 with stage II squamous cell lung carcinoma. The specimen comprised PBMCs, sampled before any cancer treatment. This CDR3 reads CASSEAGTGELFF. In DNA, the CDR3 is TGTGCCAGCAGTGAAGCAGGGACGGGGGAGCTGTTTTTT.